The T cell receptor beta chain described here comes from a study of human T cells and chemical hapten exposure. Time point indicated: healthy volunteer bleed at 2 weeks. The authors' total RNA extraction used unfractionated whole blood. Each cDNA molecule in the library carried unique molecular identifiers. Original processing notes: Per-sample TCR counts ranged from roughly 23,224 to 750,000, median roughly 87,000. MiXCR was run by TCRdb on the RACE reads, yielding one entry per CDR3 protein. TCRdb, rather than the study authors, made the V and J calls. The sample holds around 130,000 distinct CDR3 sequences, around 8.3% seen once. The junction had 11 bases not matched to a gene; V was cut back by 4 bases and J by 7 bases. CDR1 is SGHDT, CDR2 YYEEEE, per germline. This CDR3 has 15 residues. General study results and limits: TCRs at high frequency, those above 1 in 1000, did not change with DPC sensitization.

In the case of this clonotype: The antigen is unknown.

What was sequenced was whole blood. The rearrangement uses TRBV5-6 and TRBJ2-1, with 7 bases matching TRBD1. This TCR came from a male donor in good health. Some clones in this sample may be carry-over from other donors' samples. CDR3 region: CASSLTWTGWNEQFF. CDR3 DNA: TGTGCCAGCAGCCTAACCTGGACAGGTTGGAATGAGCAGTTCTTC.